This entry lists 18 T cell receptor beta chains sequenced from one sample in a study of spatial heterogeneity in lung cancer. Sample time point: sample taken at primary tumor resection. Each CDR3 protein gets one entry after TCRdb re-called the 5' RACE reads with MiXCR. Among around 92,000 distinct CDR3 sequences listed, approximately 12% were seen once. The sample in question was PBMCs, obtained at surgery. These receptors all stem from a male donor with early-stage non-small cell lung cancer.

This clonotype was picked up a small number of times. The chain carries TRBV20-1 and TRBJ1-5; D is uncertain. Germline V CDR1 and CDR2: DFQATT, SNEGSKA (reference sequence). V gave up 0 bases and J gave up 4 bases, with 7 bases separating them. The CDR3 is 13 residues long. CDR3 nucleotides: TGCAGTGCTAGAGAAACGGTAAATCAGCCCCAGCATTTT. Protein product: CSARETVNQPQHF.

This clonotype was seen ten or more times. V gene TRBV12-3 or TRBV12-4 combines with J gene TRBJ2-3, with 9 positions matching TRBD2. The CDR3 is 15 amino acids. J lost 7 bases, V lost 5 bases, and 10 bases had no gene match. In nucleotides, the CDR3 is TGTGCCAGCAGTGACACCGGGACTAGCTCACATACGCAGTATTTT. Its translation is CASSDTGTSSHTQYF.

The chain employs TRBV7-9 and TRBJ1-4; no clear D. The germline CDR1 and CDR2 sequences are SEHNR and FQNEAQ (reference sequence). The germline V and J ends were trimmed by 0 bases and 3 bases, with 8 bases remaining between them. The length of the CDR3 is 15 residues. The CDR3 DNA is TGTGCCAGCAGCTTAGCACGGCAGCCTAATGAAAAACTGTTTTTT. Its protein product is CASSLARQPNEKLFF.

This clonotype was detected a few times. This chain connects TRBV7-3 to TRBJ2-1; 10 bases agree with TRBD2. CDR1 and CDR2 (germline): SGHTA, FQGTGA. The V segment lost 5 bases and the J segment 9 bases; nucleotides outside the gene matches: 13. This CDR3 region has 16 residues. The CDR3 nucleotides read TGTGCCAGCAGCGGGACGCTAGCGGGAGCTGGAATTGAGCAGTTCTTC. Translating gives CASSGTLAGAGIEQFF.

V is TRBV11-2 and J is TRBJ2-1; no definite D call. Trimming took 1 base from V and 2 from J, leaving 9 bases between them. The germline CDR1 and CDR2 sequences are SGHAT and FQNNGV. The CDR3 contains 15 residues. The CDR3 protein is CASSLVVGTYNEQFF. The CDR3 DNA follows: TGTGCCAGCAGCTTAGTTGTGGGAACCTACAATGAGCAGTTCTTC.

This clonotype was recorded a few times. The chain combines TRBV29-1 with TRBJ2-3, with 9 bases that match TRBD2. The CDR3 consists of 14 residues. Germline trimming cut 7 bases from V and 0 bases from J; bases unmatched to any gene: 5. Germline V gene data show CDR1 as SQVTM and CDR2 as ANQGSEA. Here the CDR3 DNA reads TGCAGCGCAACAACTAGCGGGAGCACAGATACGCAGTATTTT. It codes for CSATTSGSTDTQYF.

This clonotype occurred a few times. This chain joins TRBV10-3 and TRBJ1-1, with D possibly TRBD1 on 5 matching bases. The germline V and J ends were trimmed by 8 bases and 0 bases, with 13 bases remaining between them. The germline CDR1 and CDR2 sequences are ENHRY and SYGVKD. The CDR3 spans 14 residues. The CDR3 nucleotides are TGTGCCATCGGGACGGGGTACATGAACACTGAAGCTTTCTTT. Protein: CAIGTGYMNTEAFF.

The V and J genes are TRBV7-9 and TRBJ2-1; 9 bases map to TRBD2. After removal of 5 bases from V and 3 bases from J, the junction contained 11 bases not matched to a gene. CDR3 length: 17 amino acids. Germline CDR1 SEHNR, CDR2 FQNEAQ (reference sequence). CDR3 DNA sequence: TGTGCCAGCAGCCCGCCCCCCCGACTAGCGGTCTACAATGAGCAGTTCTTC. Encoded protein: CASSPPPRLAVYNEQFF.

The chain is built from TRBV4-3 and TRBJ2-7; no definite D call. Trimming shortened V by 2 bases and J by 1 base, and 12 bases separated the two germline ends. CDR1 and CDR2 (germline): LGHNA, YSLEER. The CDR3 extends over 15 amino acids. This CDR3 is CASSQSFPSSYEQYF. As DNA, the CDR3 is TGCGCCAGCAGCCAATCATTTCCGAGTTCCTACGAGCAGTACTTC.

The chain uses TRBV6-2 or TRBV6-3 and TRBJ1-5; D might be TRBD1 (5 bases). Germline-derived CDR1 and CDR2 are MNHEY and SVGEGT. Trimming shortened V by 2 bases and J by 6 bases, and 11 bases separated the two germline ends. The CDR3 has 14 amino acids. CDR3 protein: CASSYAGGSQPQHF. The CDR3 nucleotides are TGTGCCAGCAGTTACGCGGGGGGAAGTCAGCCCCAGCATTTT.

This clonotype appeared many times. The CDR3 region has the DNA TGTGCCACCAGTGACCCCGGAGGGCCGAGTTACGAGCAGTACTTC. Its protein is CATSDPGGPSYEQYF. The chain uses TRBV24-1 and TRBJ2-7, with a weak D call TRBD2 (6 bases). V was cut by 4 bases and J by 4 bases, with 16 bases left in between. The CDR3 sequence is 15 residues long. The germline gives CDR1 KGHDR, CDR2 SFDVKD.

This clonotype has a handful of counts. The chain employs TRBV18 and TRBJ2-3; no clear D gene. In germline, CDR1 is KGHSH, CDR2 LQKENI. CDR3 length equals 14 residues. V dropped 4 bases and J dropped 0 bases, with 8 bases sitting between them. CDR3 loop: CASSRAASTDTQYF. The CDR3 DNA reads TGTGCCAGCTCACGGGCAGCTAGCACAGATACGCAGTATTTT.

V is TRBV5-1 and J is TRBJ2-5; the D is unclear. Germline V gene lookup returns CDR1 SGHRS and CDR2 YFSETQ. The V end was cut by 0 bases, the J end by 5 bases, with 14 bases between. This CDR3 is built from 15 residues. The CDR3 reads CASSLEGGYDETQYF. The CDR3 nucleotides read TGCGCCAGCAGCTTGGAAGGCGGATACGACGAGACCCAGTACTTC.

This clonotype was observed many times. The V gene is TRBV12-3 or TRBV12-4, the J gene TRBJ1-6; D call uncertain. The V end lost 3 bases, the J end lost 9 bases, and 12 bases lay between the germline ends. The CDR3 covers 14 residues. The CDR3 here is CASSFLGESSPLHF. CDR3 nucleotides: TGTGCCAGCAGTTTCCTTGGGGAAAGTTCACCCCTCCACTTT.

To note about this clonotype: At one end, the junction sequence differs from germline, possibly due to a read error. The chain has TRBV5-5 and TRBJ2-7; 7 nucleotides align to TRBD1. Germline values: CDR1 SGHKS, CDR2 YYEKEE (reference sequence). The CDR3 runs 14 residues. CDR3 residues: CASSPGQIPYERYF. The CDR3 region has the DNA TGTGCCAGCAGCCCGGGACAGATTCCCTACGAGCGGTACTTC.

This clonotype occurred a few times. The chain is built from TRBV10-3 and TRBJ2-1, with TRBD2 identical over 8 bases. Germline V gene lookup returns CDR1 ENHRY and CDR2 SYGVKD. V lost 6 bases to trimming and J lost 5 bases; unmatched junction nucleotides: 6. The CDR3 runs 14 residues. As DNA, the CDR3 is TGTGCCATCAGCCTCGGGACTAGGCACAATGAGCAGTTCTTC. Translating it yields CAISLGTRHNEQFF.

This clonotype was recorded at least ten times. The CDR3 reads CAWSADRVTDTQYF. The CDR3 DNA follows: TGTGCCTGGTCCGCTGACAGGGTAACAGATACGCAGTATTTT. This rearrangement joins TRBV30 to TRBJ2-3, with 7 bases that match TRBD1. The CDR3 covers 14 residues. V lost 5 bases to trimming and J lost 3 bases; unmatched junction nucleotides: 8. Germline V CDR1 and CDR2: GTSNPN, SVGIG (reference sequence). Filled out from reference TRBV30 and TRBJ2-3, the complete variable domain reads SQTIHQWPATLVQPVGSPLSLECTVEGTSNPNLYWYRQAAGRGLQLLFYSVGIGQISSEVPQNLSASRPQDRQFILSSKKLLLSDSGFYLCAWSADRVTDTQYFGPGTRLTVL.

This clonotype occurred a few times. The rearrangement links TRBV12-3 or TRBV12-4 to TRBJ2-3; 15 nucleotides line up with TRBD2. This CDR3 has 17 amino acids. Unmatched junction bases numbered 2, after V lost 4 bases and J lost 0 bases. CDR3 in DNA: TGTGCCAGCAGTTCAGGACTAGCGGGAGGGAGCACAGATACGCAGTATTTT. Encoded protein: CASSSGLAGGSTDTQYF.